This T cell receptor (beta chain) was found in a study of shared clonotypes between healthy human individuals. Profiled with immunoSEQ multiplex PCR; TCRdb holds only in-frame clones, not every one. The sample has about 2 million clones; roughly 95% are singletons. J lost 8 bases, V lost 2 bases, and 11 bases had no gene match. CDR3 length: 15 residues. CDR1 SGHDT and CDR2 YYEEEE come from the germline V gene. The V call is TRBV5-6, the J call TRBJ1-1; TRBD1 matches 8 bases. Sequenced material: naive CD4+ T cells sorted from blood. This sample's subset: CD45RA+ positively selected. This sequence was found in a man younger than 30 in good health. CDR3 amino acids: CASSFPQGQGAEAFF. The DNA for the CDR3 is TGTGCCAGCAGCTTTCCCCAAGGGCAGGGGGCAGAAGCTTTCTTT. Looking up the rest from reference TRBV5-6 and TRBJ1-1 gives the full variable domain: DAGVTQSPTHLIKTRGQQVTLRCSPKSGHDTVSWYQQALGQGPQFIFQYYEEEERQRGNFPDRFSGHQFPNYSSELNVNALLLGDSALYLCASSFPQGQGAEAFFGQGTRLTVV.